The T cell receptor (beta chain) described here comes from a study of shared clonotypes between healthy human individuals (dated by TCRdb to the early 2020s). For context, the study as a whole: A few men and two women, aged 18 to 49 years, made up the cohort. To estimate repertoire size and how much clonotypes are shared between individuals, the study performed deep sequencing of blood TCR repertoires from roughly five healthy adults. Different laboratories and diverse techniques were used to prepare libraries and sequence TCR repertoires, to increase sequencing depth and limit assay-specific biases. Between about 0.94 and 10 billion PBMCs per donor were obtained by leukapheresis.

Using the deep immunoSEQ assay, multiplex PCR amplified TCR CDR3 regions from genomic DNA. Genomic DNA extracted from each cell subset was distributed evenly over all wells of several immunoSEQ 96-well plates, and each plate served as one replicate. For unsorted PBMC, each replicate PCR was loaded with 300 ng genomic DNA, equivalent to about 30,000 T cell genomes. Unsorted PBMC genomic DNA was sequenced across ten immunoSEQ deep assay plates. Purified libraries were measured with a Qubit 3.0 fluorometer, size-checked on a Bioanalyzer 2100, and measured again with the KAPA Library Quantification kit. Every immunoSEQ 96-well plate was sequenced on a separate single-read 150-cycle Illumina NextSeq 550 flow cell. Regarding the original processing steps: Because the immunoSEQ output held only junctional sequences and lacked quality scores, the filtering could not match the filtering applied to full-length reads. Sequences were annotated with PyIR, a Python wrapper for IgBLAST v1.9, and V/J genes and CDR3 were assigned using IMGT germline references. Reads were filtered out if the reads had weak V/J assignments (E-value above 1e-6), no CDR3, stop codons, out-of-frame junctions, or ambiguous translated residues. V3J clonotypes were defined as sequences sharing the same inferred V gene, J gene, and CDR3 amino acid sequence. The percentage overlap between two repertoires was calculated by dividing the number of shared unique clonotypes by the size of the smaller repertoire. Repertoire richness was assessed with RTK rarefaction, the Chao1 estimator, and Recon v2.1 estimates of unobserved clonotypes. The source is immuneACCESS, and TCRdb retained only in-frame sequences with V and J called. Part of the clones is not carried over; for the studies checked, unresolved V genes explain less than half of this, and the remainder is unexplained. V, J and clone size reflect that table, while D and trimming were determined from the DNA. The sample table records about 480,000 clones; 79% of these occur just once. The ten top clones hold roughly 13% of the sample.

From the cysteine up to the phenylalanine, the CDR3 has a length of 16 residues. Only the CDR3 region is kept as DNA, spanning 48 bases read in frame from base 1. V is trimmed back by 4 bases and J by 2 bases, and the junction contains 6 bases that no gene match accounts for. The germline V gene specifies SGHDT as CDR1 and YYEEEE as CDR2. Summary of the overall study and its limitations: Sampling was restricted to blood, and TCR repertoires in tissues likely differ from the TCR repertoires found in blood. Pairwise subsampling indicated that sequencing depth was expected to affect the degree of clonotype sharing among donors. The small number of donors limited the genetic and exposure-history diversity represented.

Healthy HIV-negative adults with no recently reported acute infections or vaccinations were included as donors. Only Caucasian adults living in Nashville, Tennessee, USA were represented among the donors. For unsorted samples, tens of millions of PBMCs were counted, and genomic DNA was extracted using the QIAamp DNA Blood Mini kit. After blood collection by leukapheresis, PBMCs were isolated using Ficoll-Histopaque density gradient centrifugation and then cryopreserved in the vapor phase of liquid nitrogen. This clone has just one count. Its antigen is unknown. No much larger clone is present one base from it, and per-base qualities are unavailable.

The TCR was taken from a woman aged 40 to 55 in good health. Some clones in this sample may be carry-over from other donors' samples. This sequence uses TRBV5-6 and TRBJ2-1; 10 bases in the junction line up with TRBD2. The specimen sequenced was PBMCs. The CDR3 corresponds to CASSASGSTPYNEQFF. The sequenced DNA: TGTGCCAGCAGCGCTAGCGGGAGTACCCCCTACAATGAGCAGTTCTTC.